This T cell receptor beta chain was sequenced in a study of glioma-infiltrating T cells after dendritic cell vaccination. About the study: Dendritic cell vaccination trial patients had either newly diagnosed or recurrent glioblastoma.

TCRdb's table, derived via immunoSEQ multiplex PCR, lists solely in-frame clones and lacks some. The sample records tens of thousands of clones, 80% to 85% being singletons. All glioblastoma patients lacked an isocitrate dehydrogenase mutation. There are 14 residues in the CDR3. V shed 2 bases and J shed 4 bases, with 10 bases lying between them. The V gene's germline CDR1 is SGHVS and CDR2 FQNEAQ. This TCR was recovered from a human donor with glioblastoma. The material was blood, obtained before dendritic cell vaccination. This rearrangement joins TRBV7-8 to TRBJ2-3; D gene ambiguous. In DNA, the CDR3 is TGTGCCAGCAGCTTACCGGCTAGGCCAGATACGCAGTATTTT. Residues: CASSLPARPDTQYF.